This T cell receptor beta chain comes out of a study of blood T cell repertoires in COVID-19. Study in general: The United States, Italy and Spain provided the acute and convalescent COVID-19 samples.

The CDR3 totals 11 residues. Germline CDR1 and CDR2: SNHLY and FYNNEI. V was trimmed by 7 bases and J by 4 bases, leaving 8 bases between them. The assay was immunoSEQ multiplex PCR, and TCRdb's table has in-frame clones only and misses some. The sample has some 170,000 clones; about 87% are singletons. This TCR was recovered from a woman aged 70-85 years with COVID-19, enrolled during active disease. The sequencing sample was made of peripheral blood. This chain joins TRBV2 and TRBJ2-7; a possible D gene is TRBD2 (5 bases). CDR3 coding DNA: TGTGCCAGCAATAGGGAGTACGAGCAGTACTTC. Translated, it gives CASNREYEQYF.